This TCR beta chain stems from a study of blood T cell repertoires in COVID-19. The assay was immunoSEQ multiplex PCR, and TCRdb's table has in-frame clones only and misses some. The top ten hold 5.2% of the sample, which has tens of thousands of clones, under 90% seen once. Sequenced material: peripheral blood. This receptor was identified in a man between 60 and 70 years old with COVID-19, enrolled during active disease.

The CDR3 DNA reads TGTGCCAGCAGCGTGGGACTAGCGGGAGATTTAATCTGGGTCGAGTCAGAGACCCAGTACTTC. Residues: CASSVGLAGDLIWVESETQYF. This rearrangement joins TRBV9 to TRBJ2-5, with TRBD2 matching over 14 bases. This CDR3 is 21 amino acids long. From germline, CDR1 is SGDLS and CDR2 YYNGEE. V trimming: 2 bases; J trimming: 4 bases; junction bases outside the gene matches: 19.